The 4 T cell receptor beta chains below all came from one sample that was sequenced in a study of T cells in Graves' hyperthyroidism and ophthalmopathy. RNA transcripts served as the template for amplifying TCR beta CDR3 regions. A first-round RT-PCR of the TCR CDR3 used the HTBI primer set. TCRdb re-called the multiplex PCR reads through MiXCR, storing one row per CDR3 protein. The repertoire holds 380,000 or so distinct CDR3 sequences, with roughly 13% as singletons. The sample comprised blood. The receptor source for this set is a man younger than 45 with Graves' hyperthyroidism that later progressed to Graves' ophthalmopathy.

For the CDR3, the DNA is TGTGCCAGCTCACTTGGACAGGCGGCGGATACGCAGTATTTT. It specifies CASSLGQAADTQYF. The rearrangement joins TRBV27 to TRBJ2-3, with TRBD1 matching over 7 bases. Germline lookup yields CDR1 MNHEY and CDR2 SMNVEV (reference sequence). With 8 bases clipped from V and 6 bases from J, the junction kept 11 bases outside the gene matches. CDR3 length: 14 residues.

This clonotype was seen only a few times. The genes are TRBV29-1 and TRBJ1-2; the D gene is possibly TRBD1 (5 bases). V lost 6 bases and J 2 bases, leaving 16 bases between the germline ends. The CDR3 totals 14 residues. Germline CDR1 and CDR2: SQVTM and ANQGSEA. CDR3 in DNA: TGCAGCGTCCCAGGGTTGACCTCCAACTATGGCTACACCTTC. The encoded protein is CSVPGLTSNYGYTF. Combining the CDR3 with reference TRBV29-1 and TRBJ1-2 gives the whole variable domain SAVISQKPSRDICQRGTSLTIQCQVDSQVTMMFWYRQQPGQSLTLIATANQGSEATYESGFVIDKFPISRPNLTFSTLTVSNMSPEDSSIYLCSVPGLTSNYGYTFGSGTRLTVV.

Many counts were recorded for this clonotype. V usage is TRBV27 and J usage is TRBJ1-5; D not certain. The CDR3 extends over 15 amino acids. Germline CDR1 and CDR2: MNHEY and SMNVEV (reference sequence). The germline V and J ends were trimmed by 5 bases and 0 bases, with 11 bases remaining between them. CDR3 residues: CASSKGELSNQPQHF. Written as DNA, the CDR3 is TGTGCCAGCAGTAAGGGTGAGCTTAGCAATCAGCCCCAGCATTTT.

The chain uses TRBV14 and TRBJ1-2; D perhaps matches TRBD1 (5 bases). The V gene lost 1 base and the J gene lost 8 bases, with 11 bases spanning the gap. CDR3 length equals 13 residues. Germline V CDR1 and CDR2: SGHDN, FVKESK. The CDR3, as DNA: TGTGCCAGCAGCCAAGGGGGCTTGAGCGGCTACACCTTC. Translation: CASSQGGLSGYTF.